Sequencing of this TCR beta chain was carried out in a study of cytomegalovirus exposure and HLA in healthy donors. The method was immunoSEQ multiplex PCR; TCRdb's version includes in-frame clones alone and lacks a portion of them. In the table there are tens of thousands of clones, 90% of which are singletons. Per the germline V gene, CDR1 is SGHVS and CDR2 is FNYEAQ. The CDR3 is made up of 14 amino acids. With V trimmed by 6 bases and J by 4 bases, 5 bases remained unmatched. The validation cohort, a group of more than 95 subjects, included the donors and was separate from the approximately 650-subject first cohort.

The chain carries TRBV7-6 and TRBJ2-2; 7 bases are shared with TRBD2. The sequencing input was PBMCs. The sequence was obtained from a man aged 18 to 29 in good health and CMV-seronegative. For the CDR3, the DNA is TGTGCCAGCAGTGTGGGGGGGGGCACCGGGGAGCTGTTTTTT. Encoded protein: CASSVGGGTGELFF. Supplemented by reference TRBV7-6 and TRBJ2-2, the full variable domain reads GAGVSQSPRYKVTKRGQDVALRCDPISGHVSLYWYRQALGQGPEFLTYFNYEAQQDKSGLPNDRFSAERPEGSISTLTIQRTEQRDSAMYRCASSVGGGTGELFFGEGSRLTVL.